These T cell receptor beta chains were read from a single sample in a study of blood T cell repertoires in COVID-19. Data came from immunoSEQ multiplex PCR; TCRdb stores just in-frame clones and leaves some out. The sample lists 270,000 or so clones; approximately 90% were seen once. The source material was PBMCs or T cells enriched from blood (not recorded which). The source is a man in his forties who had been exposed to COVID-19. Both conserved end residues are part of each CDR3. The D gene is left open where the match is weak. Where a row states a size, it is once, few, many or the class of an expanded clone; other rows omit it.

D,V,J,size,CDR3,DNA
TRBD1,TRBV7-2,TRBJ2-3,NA,CASSSDRATDTQYF,TGTGCCAGCAGCTCGGACAGGGCGACAGATACGCAGTATTTT
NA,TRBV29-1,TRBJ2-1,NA,CSVEGQGLNEQFF,TGCAGCGTTGAAGGGCAGGGACTGAATGAGCAGTTCTTC
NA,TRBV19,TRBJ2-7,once,CASSIDLLNYEQYF,TGTGCCAGTAGTATAGATTTACTGAACTACGAGCAGTACTTC
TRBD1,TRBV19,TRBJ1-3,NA,CASSSTGGGNTIYF,TGTGCCAGTAGTTCGACAGGGGGCGGAAACACCATATATTTT
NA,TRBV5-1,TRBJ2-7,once,CASSVADPYEQYF,TGCGCCAGCAGCGTAGCGGACCCCTACGAGCAGTACTTC
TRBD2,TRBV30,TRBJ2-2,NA,CASSRGSGVGAGELFF,TGTGCCTCAAGTCGTGGTAGCGGGGTGGGTGCCGGGGAGCTGTTTTTT
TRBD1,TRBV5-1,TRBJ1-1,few,CASMVQPGQANTEAFF,TGCGCCAGCATGGTTCAGCCGGGACAGGCGAACACTGAAGCTTTCTTT
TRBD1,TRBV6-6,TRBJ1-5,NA,CASRLLRQGSNQPQHF,TGTGCCAGCAGGTTACTTAGACAGGGTTCCAATCAGCCCCAGCATTTT
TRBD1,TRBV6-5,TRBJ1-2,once,CASVPAGQGFGGYTF,TGTGCCAGCGTGCCCGCCGGACAGGGGTTCGGTGGCTACACCTTC
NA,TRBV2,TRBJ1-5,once,CASSDDPDRINQPQHF,TGTGCCAGCAGTGACGATCCCGACAGGATTAATCAGCCCCAGCATTTT
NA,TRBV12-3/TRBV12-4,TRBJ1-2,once,CASSLSRPGGYTF,TGTGCCAGCAGTCTCAGCCGTCCGGGTGGCTACACCTTC
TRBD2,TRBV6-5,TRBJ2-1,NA,CASSSAGLARNNEQFF,TGTGCCAGCAGTTCCGCCGGACTAGCGCGGAACAATGAGCAGTTCTTC
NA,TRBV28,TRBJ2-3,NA,CASSRTDTDTQYF,TGTGCCAGCAGTCGAACAGACACAGATACGCAGTATTTT
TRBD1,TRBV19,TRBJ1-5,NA,CASSLTGTSNQPQHF,TGTGCCAGTAGCCTGACAGGGACTAGCAATCAGCCCCAGCATTTT
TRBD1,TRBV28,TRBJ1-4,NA,CASSFRGQGGKLFF,TGTGCCAGCAGTTTCCGAGGACAGGGCGGAAAACTGTTTTTT
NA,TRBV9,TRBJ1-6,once,CASSPPGTLNSPLHF,TGTGCCAGCAGCCCCCCCGGGACACTCAATTCACCCCTCCACTTT
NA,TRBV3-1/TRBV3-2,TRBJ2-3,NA,CASSPFGTDTQYF,TGTGCCAGCAGCCCCTTTGGCACAGATACGCAGTATTTT
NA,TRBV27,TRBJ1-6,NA,CASRLGPVYLNSPLHF,TGTGCCAGCAGGTTGGGCCCGGTCTATCTTAATTCACCCCTCCACTTT
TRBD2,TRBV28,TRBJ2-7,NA,CASSSFSGSRYEQYF,TGTGCCAGCAGTTCTTTTAGCGGGAGTCGGTACGAGCAGTACTTC
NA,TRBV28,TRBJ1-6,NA,CASSIRSSYNSPLHF,TGTGCCAGCAGTATAAGGAGCTCCTATAATTCACCCCTCCACTTT
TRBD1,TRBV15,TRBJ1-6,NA,CATSRVQGASSSYNSPLHF,TGTGCCACCAGCAGAGTGCAGGGGGCGTCTTCCTCCTATAATTCACCCCTCCACTTT
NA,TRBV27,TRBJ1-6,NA,CASRLEGANNSPLHF,TGTGCCAGCAGATTAGAAGGGGCCAATAATTCACCCCTCCACTTT
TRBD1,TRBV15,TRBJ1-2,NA,CATSLGGESYGYTF,TGTGCCACCAGCCTAGGGGGCGAGAGCTATGGCTACACCTTC
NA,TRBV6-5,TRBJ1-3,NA,CASSRGSSYGNTIYF,TGTGCCAGCAGTCGGGGATCCAGTTATGGAAACACCATATATTTT
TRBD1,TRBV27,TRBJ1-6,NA,CASRWTGGVKYNSPLHF,TGTGCCAGCCGCTGGACAGGTGGGGTCAAGTATAATTCACCCCTCCACTTT
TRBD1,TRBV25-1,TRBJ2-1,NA,CASSDLIGDRGNEQFF,TGTGCCAGCAGTGACCTCATCGGGGACAGAGGGAATGAGCAGTTCTTC
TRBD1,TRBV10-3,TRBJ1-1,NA,CAISERGPTEAFF,TGTGCCATCAGTGAAAGGGGGCCCACTGAAGCTTTCTTT
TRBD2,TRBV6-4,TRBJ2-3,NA,CASSPGLATTTDTQYF,TGTGCCAGCAGTCCAGGACTAGCAACCACCACAGATACGCAGTATTTT
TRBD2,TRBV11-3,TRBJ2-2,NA,CASSLLLAGVDGELFF,TGTGCCAGCAGCCTCCTTTTAGCGGGAGTGGACGGGGAGCTGTTTTTT
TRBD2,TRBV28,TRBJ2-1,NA,CASSEPGLAGGFFGQFF,TGTGCCAGCAGTGAGCCGGGACTAGCGGGAGGTTTTTTTGGGCAGTTCTTC
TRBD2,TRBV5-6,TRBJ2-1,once,CASSPFGLAGGLPFF,TGTGCCAGCAGCCCGTTTGGACTAGCGGGAGGCCTGCCGTTCTTC
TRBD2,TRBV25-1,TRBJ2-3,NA,CASSEFGSSGRLTDTQYF,TGTGCCAGCAGTGAATTTGGGTCTAGCGGGAGGCTAACAGATACGCAGTATTTT
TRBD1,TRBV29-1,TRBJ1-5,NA,CSAGTGGSNQPQHF,TGCAGCGCTGGGACAGGGGGTAGCAATCAGCCCCAGCATTTT
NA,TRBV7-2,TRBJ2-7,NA,CASSLTPYSSSYEQYF,TGTGCCAGCAGCTTAACCCCATATTCTAGCTCCTACGAGCAGTACTTC
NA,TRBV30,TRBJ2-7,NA,CAWMAGRYEQYF,TGTGCCTGGATGGCAGGCCGCTACGAGCAGTACTTC
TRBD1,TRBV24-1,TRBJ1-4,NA,CATSDPGQGSEKLFF,TGTGCCACCAGTGATCCTGGACAGGGTAGTGAAAAACTGTTTTTT
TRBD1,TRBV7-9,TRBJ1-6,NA,CASSLAIMGQGGSPLHF,TGTGCCAGCAGCTTAGCAATAATGGGACAGGGTGGATCACCCCTCCACTTT
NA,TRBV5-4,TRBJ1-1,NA,CASSLSSTEAFF,TGTGCCAGCAGCTTGTCCTCCACTGAAGCTTTCTTT
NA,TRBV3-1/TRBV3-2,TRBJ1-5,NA,CASSQDGRNQPQHF,TGTGCCAGCAGCCAAGATGGCAGAAATCAGCCCCAGCATTTT
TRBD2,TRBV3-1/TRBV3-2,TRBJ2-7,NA,CASSRRLAGVHEQYF,TGTGCCAGCAGCCGGAGACTAGCGGGAGTCCACGAGCAGTACTTC
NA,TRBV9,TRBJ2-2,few,CASSVLGENTGELFF,TGTGCCAGCAGCGTTCTAGGGGAAAACACCGGGGAGCTGTTTTTT
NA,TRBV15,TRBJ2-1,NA,CATSRDAVNYNEQFF,TGTGCCACCAGCAGAGATGCGGTTAATTACAATGAGCAGTTCTTC
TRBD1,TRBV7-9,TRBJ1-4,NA,CASSLEQGREKLFF,TGTGCCAGCAGCTTAGAACAGGGGAGAGAAAAACTGTTTTTT
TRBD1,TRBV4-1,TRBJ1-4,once,CASSQIPGQDNEKLFF,TGCGCCAGCAGCCAGATACCGGGACAGGATAATGAAAAACTGTTTTTT
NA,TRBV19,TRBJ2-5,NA,CASSPDLFSVAQETQYF,TGTGCCAGTAGCCCGGACTTGTTCTCGGTGGCCCAAGAGACCCAGTACTTC
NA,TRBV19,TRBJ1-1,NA,CASNPGYNTEAFF,TGTGCCAGTAATCCAGGTTACAACACTGAAGCTTTCTTT
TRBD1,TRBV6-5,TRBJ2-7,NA,CASRTGSSYEQYF,TGTGCCAGCAGGACAGGGAGCTCCTACGAGCAGTACTTC
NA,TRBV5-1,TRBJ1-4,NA,CASSLRGGNEKLFF,TGCGCCAGCAGCTTAAGGGGTGGGAATGAAAAACTGTTTTTT
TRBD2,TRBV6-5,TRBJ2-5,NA,CASRLAGDKTQYF,TGTGCCAGTAGACTAGCGGGAGATAAGACCCAGTACTTC
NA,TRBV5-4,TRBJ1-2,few,CASSPIWARSGYTF,TGTGCCAGCAGCCCTATATGGGCGCGCTCTGGCTACACCTTC
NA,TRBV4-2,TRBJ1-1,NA,CASSQDDPGGSEAFF,TGTGCCAGCAGCCAAGACGACCCGGGAGGTAGTGAAGCTTTCTTT
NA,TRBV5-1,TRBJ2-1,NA,CASSLLPRLYNEQFF,TGCGCCAGCAGCTTGTTACCGAGGTTATACAATGAGCAGTTCTTC
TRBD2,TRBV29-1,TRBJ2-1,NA,CSVVLAGNEQFF,TGCAGCGTTGTGCTAGCGGGAAATGAGCAGTTCTTC